This TCR beta chain was recorded in a study of T cell responses to AZD1222 COVID-19 vaccine. Study-wide points: Donors skewed white British and female; clonal diversity was possibly underestimated.

This clone was seen only once. Its antigen is as yet unknown. Assay: immunoSEQ multiplex PCR; the TCRdb copy retains only in-frame clones and omits some. This table holds 140,000 or so clones, roughly nine tenths found once. The CDR3 totals 14 residues. Germline loops: CDR1 SGHRS, CDR2 YFSETQ. Trimming cost V 0 bases and J 1 base, with 8 bases left between them. V gene TRBV5-1 combines with J gene TRBJ2-7; perhaps D is TRBD1 or TRBD2 (5 bases each). The sequence was collected from an adult in good health. Sequenced material: peripheral blood, taken on day 0 of AZD1222 vaccination. The CDR3 nucleotides are TGCGCCAGCAGCTTGGGGGACGGGTCCTACGAGCAGTACTTC. It is translated as CASSLGDGSYEQYF.